The TCR beta chain described here comes from a study of blood T cell repertoires in COVID-19. Trimming cost V 1 base and J 7 bases, with 11 bases left between them. The CDR3 has 14 residues. CDR1 is LGHDT, CDR2 YNNKEL, per germline (reference sequence). Method: immunoSEQ multiplex PCR; TCRdb's copy keeps in-frame clones and lacks some. The sample lists about 100,000 clones; roughly 85% were seen once. The receptor's source is a woman in her seventies with acute or convalescent COVID-19. This sequence joins TRBV3-1 (or the pseudogene TRBV3-2) and TRBJ2-1, with D possibly being TRBD1 (5 bases). The source material was peripheral blood. The CDR3 sequence: CASSQGSGPNEQFF. CDR3 coding DNA: TGTGCCAGCAGCCAAGGATCAGGGCCGAATGAGCAGTTCTTC.